This is a list of T cell receptor beta chains from one sample in a study of blood T cell repertoires in COVID-19. Clones were read by immunoSEQ multiplex PCR, and TCRdb kept only the in-frame ones, dropping some. Among some 350,000 clones, approximately 86% were seen once, and the ten largest hold around 2.9%. Sequencing input: peripheral blood. The receptors here all came from a human donor in a cohort sampled during active COVID-19. CDR3s include the opening cysteine and the closing phenylalanine or tryptophan. D genes are given only for firm matches. Clone size is not always given. Where it is, it says once, few, many or a class for expanded clones.

v_call: TRBV27; d_call: TRBD1; j_call: TRBJ1-3; clone_size: NA; cdr3_aa: CASRLTGDSGNTIYF; cdr3_nt: TGTGCCAGCCGCCTTACAGGGGACTCTGGAAACACCATATATTTT
v_call: TRBV4-1; d_call: NA; j_call: TRBJ1-2; clone_size: few; cdr3_aa: CASSPLQGWYGYTF; cdr3_nt: TGCGCCAGCAGTCCTTTACAGGGATGGTATGGCTACACCTTC
v_call: TRBV6-5; d_call: NA; j_call: TRBJ1-1; clone_size: NA; cdr3_aa: CASNQGGRMNTEAFF; cdr3_nt: TGTGCCAGCAACCAAGGTGGCAGGATGAACACTGAAGCTTTCTTT
v_call: TRBV3-1/TRBV3-2; d_call: TRBD2; j_call: TRBJ2-4; clone_size: NA; cdr3_aa: CASSPPPRLAGERGAKNIQYF; cdr3_nt: TGTGCCAGCAGCCCCCCCCCGAGACTAGCGGGAGAGAGGGGAGCCAAAAACATTCAGTACTTC
v_call: TRBV5-1; d_call: TRBD1; j_call: TRBJ2-2; clone_size: NA; cdr3_aa: CASSVGTGNTGELFF; cdr3_nt: TGCGCCAGCAGCGTGGGGACAGGAAACACCGGGGAGCTGTTTTTT
v_call: TRBV19; d_call: NA; j_call: TRBJ2-7; clone_size: NA; cdr3_aa: CASSIATGQTYEQYF; cdr3_nt: TGTGCCAGTAGTATAGCAACAGGTCAGACCTACGAGCAGTACTTC
v_call: TRBV30; d_call: NA; j_call: TRBJ2-5; clone_size: NA; cdr3_aa: CAWTRGRGQETQYF; cdr3_nt: TGTGCCTGGACCCGTGGGCGGGGACAGGAGACCCAGTACTTC
v_call: TRBV27; d_call: NA; j_call: TRBJ1-6; clone_size: NA; cdr3_aa: CASSSTGDSPLHF; cdr3_nt: TGTGCCAGCAGTTCCACGGGAGATTCACCCCTCCACTTT
v_call: TRBV6-5; d_call: NA; j_call: TRBJ2-1; clone_size: NA; cdr3_aa: CASNTGSYNEQFF; cdr3_nt: TGTGCCAGCAATACCGGGAGCTACAATGAGCAGTTCTTC
v_call: TRBV5-1; d_call: NA; j_call: TRBJ2-3; clone_size: NA; cdr3_aa: CASAVAGFTDTQYF; cdr3_nt: TGCGCCAGCGCCGTGGCCGGGTTCACAGATACGCAGTATTTT
v_call: TRBV7-2; d_call: NA; j_call: TRBJ2-3; clone_size: NA; cdr3_aa: CASSFAGVTDTQYF; cdr3_nt: TGTGCCAGCAGCTTCGCCGGGGTCACAGATACGCAGTATTTT
v_call: TRBV27; d_call: TRBD2; j_call: TRBJ2-1; clone_size: NA; cdr3_aa: CASSLISGRALLNEQFF; cdr3_nt: TGTGCCAGCAGTTTAATTAGCGGGAGGGCCCTCCTCAATGAGCAGTTCTTC
v_call: TRBV6-1; d_call: NA; j_call: TRBJ2-7; clone_size: NA; cdr3_aa: CASSDGGGEQYF; cdr3_nt: TGTGCCAGCAGTGACGGGGGTGGCGAGCAGTACTTC
v_call: TRBV19; d_call: TRBD1; j_call: TRBJ2-5; clone_size: NA; cdr3_aa: CASSITGGSETQYF; cdr3_nt: TGTGCCAGTAGTATTACAGGGGGCTCGGAGACCCAGTACTTC
v_call: TRBV7-9; d_call: NA; j_call: TRBJ1-1; clone_size: NA; cdr3_aa: CASSRAVGQLLEAFF; cdr3_nt: TGTGCCAGCAGCAGAGCTGTGGGACAACTTCTTGAAGCTTTCTTT
v_call: TRBV5-1; d_call: TRBD1; j_call: TRBJ1-6; clone_size: few; cdr3_aa: CASRVQGAISPLHF; cdr3_nt: TGCGCCAGCAGGGTACAGGGGGCGATTTCACCCCTCCACTTT
v_call: TRBV5-1; d_call: NA; j_call: TRBJ1-1; clone_size: NA; cdr3_aa: CASSLGAGGRAEAFF; cdr3_nt: TGCGCCAGCAGCTTGGGGGCGGGGGGCCGCGCTGAAGCTTTCTTT
v_call: TRBV7-9; d_call: NA; j_call: TRBJ1-2; clone_size: NA; cdr3_aa: CASSLSAGHAVYGYTF; cdr3_nt: TGTGCCAGCAGCTTGTCTGCAGGGCATGCTGTCTATGGCTACACCTTC
v_call: TRBV6-6; d_call: TRBD1; j_call: TRBJ1-2; clone_size: NA; cdr3_aa: CASSNPPDRGKGYTF; cdr3_nt: TGTGCCAGCAGTAACCCACCCGACAGGGGAAAGGGCTACACCTTC
v_call: TRBV28; d_call: NA; j_call: TRBJ1-1; clone_size: NA; cdr3_aa: CASSSLTSGGAFF; cdr3_nt: TGTGCCAGCAGCTCCCTCACGAGTGGAGGGGCTTTCTTT
v_call: TRBV19; d_call: NA; j_call: TRBJ1-2; clone_size: NA; cdr3_aa: CASRGGGTNYGYTF; cdr3_nt: TGTGCCAGTAGGGGCGGGGGGACTAACTATGGCTACACCTTC
v_call: TRBV6-5; d_call: TRBD1; j_call: TRBJ1-1; clone_size: NA; cdr3_aa: CASSDGQGNTEAFF; cdr3_nt: TGTGCCAGCAGCGACGGACAGGGGAACACTGAAGCTTTCTTT
v_call: TRBV5-1; d_call: NA; j_call: TRBJ1-1; clone_size: NA; cdr3_aa: CASSLAGGNTEAFF; cdr3_nt: TGCGCCAGCAGCTTGGCCGGGGGGAACACTGAAGCTTTCTTT
v_call: TRBV5-1; d_call: NA; j_call: TRBJ2-7; clone_size: NA; cdr3_aa: CASALTPGTYEQYF; cdr3_nt: TGCGCCAGCGCCCTCACGCCCGGGACCTACGAGCAGTACTTC